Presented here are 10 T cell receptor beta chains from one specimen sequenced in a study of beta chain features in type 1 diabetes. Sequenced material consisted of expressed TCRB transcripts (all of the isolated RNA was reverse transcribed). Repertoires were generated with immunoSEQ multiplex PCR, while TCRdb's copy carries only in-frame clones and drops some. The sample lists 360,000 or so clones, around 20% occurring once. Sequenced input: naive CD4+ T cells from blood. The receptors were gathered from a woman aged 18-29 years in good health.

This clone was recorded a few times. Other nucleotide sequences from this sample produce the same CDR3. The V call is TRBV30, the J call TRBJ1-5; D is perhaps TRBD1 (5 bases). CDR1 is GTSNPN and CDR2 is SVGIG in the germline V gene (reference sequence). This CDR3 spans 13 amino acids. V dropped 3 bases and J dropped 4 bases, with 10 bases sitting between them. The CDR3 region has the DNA TGTGCCTGGAGCCGAGACAGTAATCAGCCCCAGCATTTT. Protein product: CAWSRDSNQPQHF. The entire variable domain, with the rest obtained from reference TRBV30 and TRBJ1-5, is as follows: SQTIHQWPATLVQPVGSPLSLECTVEGTSNPNLYWYRQAAGRGLQLLFYSVGIGQISSEVPQNLSASRPQDRQFILSSKKLLLSDSGFYLCAWSRDSNQPQHFGDGTRLSIL.

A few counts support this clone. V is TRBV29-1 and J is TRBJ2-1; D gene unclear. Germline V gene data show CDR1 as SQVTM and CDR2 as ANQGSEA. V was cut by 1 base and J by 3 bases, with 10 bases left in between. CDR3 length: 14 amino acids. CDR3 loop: CSVEGQAYYNEQFF. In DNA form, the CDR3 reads TGCAGCGTTGAAGGCCAAGCTTACTACAATGAGCAGTTCTTC.

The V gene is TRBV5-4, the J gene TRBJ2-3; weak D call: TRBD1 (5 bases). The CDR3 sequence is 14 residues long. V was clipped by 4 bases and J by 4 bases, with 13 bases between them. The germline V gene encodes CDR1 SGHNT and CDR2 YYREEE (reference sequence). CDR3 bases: TGTGCCAGCAGCACTTCAGGGCGCGCAGATACGCAGTATTTT. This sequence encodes CASSTSGRADTQYF.

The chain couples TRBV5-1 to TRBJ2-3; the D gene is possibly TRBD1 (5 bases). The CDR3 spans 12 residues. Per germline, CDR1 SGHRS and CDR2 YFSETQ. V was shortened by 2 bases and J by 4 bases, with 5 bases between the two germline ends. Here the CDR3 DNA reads TGCGCCAGCAGCTTCAGGGCAGATACGCAGTATTTT. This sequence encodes CASSFRADTQYF.

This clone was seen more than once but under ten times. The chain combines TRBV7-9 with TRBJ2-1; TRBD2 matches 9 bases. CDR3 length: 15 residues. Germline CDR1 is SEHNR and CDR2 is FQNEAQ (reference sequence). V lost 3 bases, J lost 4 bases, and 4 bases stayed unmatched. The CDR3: CASSFTSGFYNEQFF. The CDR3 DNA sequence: TGTGCCAGCAGCTTTACTAGCGGGTTTTACAATGAGCAGTTCTTC.

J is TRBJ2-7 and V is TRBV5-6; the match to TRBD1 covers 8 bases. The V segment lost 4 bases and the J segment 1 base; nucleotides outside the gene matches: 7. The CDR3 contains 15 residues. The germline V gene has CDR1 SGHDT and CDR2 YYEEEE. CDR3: CASSLGTGISYEQYF. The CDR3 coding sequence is TGTGCCAGCAGCCTCGGGACAGGAATATCCTACGAGCAGTACTTC.

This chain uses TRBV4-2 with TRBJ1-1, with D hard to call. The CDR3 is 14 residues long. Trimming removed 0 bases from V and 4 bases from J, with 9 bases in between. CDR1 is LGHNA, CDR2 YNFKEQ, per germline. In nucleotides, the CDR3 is TGTGCCAGCAGCCAAGAGCGGATTCTCACTGAAGCTTTCTTT. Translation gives CASSQERILTEAFF.

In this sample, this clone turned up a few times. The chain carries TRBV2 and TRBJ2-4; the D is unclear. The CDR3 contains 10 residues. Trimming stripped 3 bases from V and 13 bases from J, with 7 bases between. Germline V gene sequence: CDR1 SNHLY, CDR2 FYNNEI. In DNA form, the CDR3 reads TGTGCCAGCAGTGAGATAGTACAGTACTTC. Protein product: CASSEIVQYF.

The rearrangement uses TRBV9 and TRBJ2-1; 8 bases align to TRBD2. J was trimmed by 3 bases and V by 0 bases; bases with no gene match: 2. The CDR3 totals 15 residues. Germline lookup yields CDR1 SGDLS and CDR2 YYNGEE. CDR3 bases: TGTGCCAGCAGCGTAGGGGGGACTAGCTACAATGAGCAGTTCTTC. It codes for CASSVGGTSYNEQFF.

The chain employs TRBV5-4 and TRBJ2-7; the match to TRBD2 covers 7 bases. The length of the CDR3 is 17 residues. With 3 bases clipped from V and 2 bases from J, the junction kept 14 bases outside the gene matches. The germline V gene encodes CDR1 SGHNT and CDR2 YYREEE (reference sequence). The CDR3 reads CASSSQRGVADAYEQYF. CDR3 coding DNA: TGTGCCAGCAGCTCCCAACGGGGGGTAGCTGACGCCTACGAGCAGTACTTC.